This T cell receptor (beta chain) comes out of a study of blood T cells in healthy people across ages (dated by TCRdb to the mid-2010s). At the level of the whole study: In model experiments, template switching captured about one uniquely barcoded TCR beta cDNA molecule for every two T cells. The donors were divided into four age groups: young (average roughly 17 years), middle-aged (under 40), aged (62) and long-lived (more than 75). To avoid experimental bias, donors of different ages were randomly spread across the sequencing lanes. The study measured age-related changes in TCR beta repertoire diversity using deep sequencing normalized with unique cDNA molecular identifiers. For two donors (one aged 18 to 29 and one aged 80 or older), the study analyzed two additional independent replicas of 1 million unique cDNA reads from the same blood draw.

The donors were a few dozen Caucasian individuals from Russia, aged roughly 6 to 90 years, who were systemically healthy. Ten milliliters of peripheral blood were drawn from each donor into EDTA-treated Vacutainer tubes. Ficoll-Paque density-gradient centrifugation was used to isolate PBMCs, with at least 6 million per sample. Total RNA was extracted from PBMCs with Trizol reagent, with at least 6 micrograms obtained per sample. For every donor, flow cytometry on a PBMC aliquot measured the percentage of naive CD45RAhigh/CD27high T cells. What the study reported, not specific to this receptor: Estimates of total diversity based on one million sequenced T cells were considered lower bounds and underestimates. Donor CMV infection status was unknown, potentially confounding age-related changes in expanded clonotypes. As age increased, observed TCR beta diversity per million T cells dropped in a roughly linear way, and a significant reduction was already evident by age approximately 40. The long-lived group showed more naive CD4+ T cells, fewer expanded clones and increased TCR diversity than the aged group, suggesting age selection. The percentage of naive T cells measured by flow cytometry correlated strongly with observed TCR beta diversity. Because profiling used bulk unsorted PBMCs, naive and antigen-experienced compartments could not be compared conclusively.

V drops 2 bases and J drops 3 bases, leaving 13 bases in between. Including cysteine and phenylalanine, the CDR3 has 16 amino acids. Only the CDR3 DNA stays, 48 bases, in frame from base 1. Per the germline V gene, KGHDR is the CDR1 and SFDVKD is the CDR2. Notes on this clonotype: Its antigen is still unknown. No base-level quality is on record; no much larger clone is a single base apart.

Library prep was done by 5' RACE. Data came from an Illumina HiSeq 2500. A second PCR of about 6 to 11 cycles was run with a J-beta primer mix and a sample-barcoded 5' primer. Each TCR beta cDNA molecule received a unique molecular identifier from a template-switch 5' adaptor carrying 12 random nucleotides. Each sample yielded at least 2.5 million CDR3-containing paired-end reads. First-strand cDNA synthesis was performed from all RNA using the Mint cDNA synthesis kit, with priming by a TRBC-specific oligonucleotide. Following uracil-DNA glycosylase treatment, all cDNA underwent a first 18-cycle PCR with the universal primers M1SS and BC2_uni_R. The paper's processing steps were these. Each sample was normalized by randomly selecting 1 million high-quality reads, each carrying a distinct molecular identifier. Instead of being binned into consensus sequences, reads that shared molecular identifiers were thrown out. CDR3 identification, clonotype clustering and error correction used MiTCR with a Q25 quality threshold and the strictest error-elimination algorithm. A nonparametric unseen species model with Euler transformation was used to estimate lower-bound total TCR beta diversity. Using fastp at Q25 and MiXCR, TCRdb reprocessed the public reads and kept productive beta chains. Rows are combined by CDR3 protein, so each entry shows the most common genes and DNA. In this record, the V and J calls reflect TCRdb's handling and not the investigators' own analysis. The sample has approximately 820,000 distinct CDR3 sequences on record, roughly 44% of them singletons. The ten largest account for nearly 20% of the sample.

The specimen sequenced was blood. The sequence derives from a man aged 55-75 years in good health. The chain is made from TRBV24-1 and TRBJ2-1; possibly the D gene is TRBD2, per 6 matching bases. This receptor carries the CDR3 CATSDSRRGFYNEQFF. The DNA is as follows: TGTGCCACCAGTGATTCTCGACGGGGGTTCTACAATGAGCAGTTCTTC.